Sequencing of this T cell receptor (beta chain) was carried out in a study of neurological immune-mediated disorders. Many counts were recorded for this clonotype. Its matching antigen is unknown. Study observations and caveats: None of the CDR3 amino acid sequences of expanded clones recurred across subjects, suggesting private repertoires in all groups. One related-CDR3 cluster, which may be a signature, held the repertoires of 18 of 34 multiple sclerosis patients after phylogenetic grouping.

The CDR3 has 15 residues. The V end was cut by 4 bases, the J end by 4 bases, with 19 bases between. The germline CDR1 and CDR2 sequences are SQVTM and ANQGSEA. Synthesis of cDNA was carried out by template-switch 5'RACE. The reaction used 10-nucleotide random UMIs. Whenever a sequencing run was performed, it yielded over 190 million TCR-beta sequences from 15-18 subjects. TCRdb reanalysed the 5' RACE reads using MiXCR and keeps one entry per CDR3 protein. Of roughly 59,000 distinct CDR3 sequences listed, around 5% were seen once; the top ten hold 5.6%. The sequencing input was PBMCs. This TCR was sampled from a human donor with multiple sclerosis. The donor label of this sample is uncertain. The rearrangement links TRBV29-1 to TRBJ1-2; D is ambiguous. The CDR3 here is CSVVNRLVGIYGYTF. CDR3 nucleotide sequence: TGCAGCGTTGTCAATCGGCTCGTGGGGATCTATGGCTACACCTTC.